This entry lists 10 T cell receptor beta chains sequenced from one sample in a study of blood T cell repertoires in COVID-19. Clones were sequenced by immunoSEQ multiplex PCR, and TCRdb holds only the in-frame ones, with some missing. The sample contains under 80,000 clones, 80% of which appear only once. Sequences were obtained from peripheral blood. All receptors come from a human donor in a cohort sampled during active COVID-19.

This sequence joins TRBV19 and TRBJ2-7; 12 positions agree with TRBD2. V lost 10 bases and J lost 3; bases outside the gene matches: 7. The CDR3 consists of 14 residues. Germline V gene data show CDR1 as LNHDA and CDR2 as SQIVND (reference sequence). The CDR3 spells CATRTSGALYEQYF. The CDR3 DNA follows: TGTGCCACTCGGACTAGCGGGGCTCTCTACGAGCAGTACTTC.

This rearrangement joins TRBV7-9 to TRBJ2-1; possibly TRBD1 for D (5 bases). V was pared by 5 bases and J by 0 bases, with 14 bases between. The CDR3 consists of 16 residues. Germline values: CDR1 SEHNR, CDR2 FQNEAQ (reference sequence). Written as DNA, the CDR3 is TGTGCCAGCAGCCCCAGGGCCCTGAGCTCCTACAATGAGCAGTTCTTC. It translates to CASSPRALSSYNEQFF.

The rearrangement joins TRBV5-1 to TRBJ1-3, with 7 nucleotides matching TRBD1. Germline V CDR1 and CDR2: SGHRS, YFSETQ. J lost 6 bases, V lost 4 bases, and 10 bases had no gene match. This CDR3 comprises 15 residues. CDR3 in amino acids: CASSTGQAGKNTIYF. In DNA, the CDR3 is TGCGCCAGCAGCACCGGACAGGCGGGGAAAAACACCATATATTTT.

The chain carries TRBV6-5 and TRBJ1-1, with 7 positions matching TRBD1. This CDR3 is 14 amino acids long. Looked up from germline, CDR1 is MNHEY and CDR2 is SVGAGI. Unmatched junction bases numbered 4, after V lost 2 bases and J lost 4 bases. The CDR3 nucleotides are TGTGCCAGCAGTTACGACAGGGATGGCACTGAAGCTTTCTTT. Translating it yields CASSYDRDGTEAFF.

The chain recombines TRBV9 with TRBJ2-5, with 13 nucleotides matching TRBD2. V lost 4 bases, J lost 4 bases, and 7 bases stayed unmatched. The CDR3 runs to 16 residues. CDR1 SGDLS and CDR2 YYNGEE come from the germline V gene. CDR3 in DNA: TGTGCCAGCAGCCTGGGGACTAGCGGGATTGCAGAGACCCAGTACTTC. Its translation is CASSLGTSGIAETQYF. The variable domain in full, with the rest retrieved from reference TRBV9 and TRBJ2-5, is DSGVTQTPKHLITATGQRVTLRCSPRSGDLSVYWYQQSLDQGLQFLIQYYNGEERAKGNILERFSAQQFPDLHSELNLSSLELGDSALYFCASSLGTSGIAETQYFGPGTRLLVL.

The CDR3 nucleotides read TGCGCCAGCAATGCGGACAGGAACTCTGGAAACACCATATATTTT. Translation: CASNADRNSGNTIYF. This sequence joins TRBV10-2 and TRBJ1-3, with 7 bases lining up with TRBD1. This CDR3 has 15 amino acids. Germline V gene lookup returns CDR1 WSHSY and CDR2 SAAADI. The V gene end was trimmed by 7 bases and the J gene end by 0 bases; junction bases not matched to a gene: 6.

The V call is TRBV2, the J call TRBJ2-7; D is unclear. Looked up from germline, CDR1 is SNHLY and CDR2 is FYNNEI. CDR3 length: 12 residues. V lost 3 bases and J 0 bases, leaving 3 bases between the germline ends. This CDR3 reads CASSEASYEQYF. The CDR3, as DNA: TGTGCCAGCAGTGAGGCCTCCTACGAGCAGTACTTC.

DNA of the CDR3: TGTGCCAGCAAGGGAGGACCAGCCCCCTACGAGCAGTACTTC. As protein: CASKGGPAPYEQYF. The rearrangement links TRBV28 to TRBJ2-7; D might be TRBD2 (6 bases). The V gene lost 7 bases and the J gene lost 2 bases, with 15 bases spanning the gap. The CDR3 runs 14 residues. Germline assignment: CDR1 MDHEN and CDR2 SYDVKM.

The rearrangement uses TRBV7-9 and TRBJ1-1; no clear D. CDR3 length: 13 amino acids. In germline, CDR1 is SEHNR, CDR2 FQNEAQ (reference sequence). Trimming shortened V by 5 bases and J by 5 bases, and 12 bases separated the two germline ends. For the CDR3, the DNA is TGTGCCAGCAGCCAGATCGAGCGAACTGAAGCTTTCTTT. Translating gives CASSQIERTEAFF.

This chain connects TRBV10-1 to TRBJ1-2, with D tentatively TRBD1 (5 bases). This CDR3 has 14 amino acids. V lost 3 bases and J 8 bases, leaving 16 bases between the germline ends. CDR1 is WNHNN, CDR2 SYGVQD, per germline (reference sequence). CDR3: CASSEDSSRRGYTF. As DNA, the CDR3 is TGCGCCAGCAGTGAAGACAGCTCCCGGCGGGGCTACACCTTC.